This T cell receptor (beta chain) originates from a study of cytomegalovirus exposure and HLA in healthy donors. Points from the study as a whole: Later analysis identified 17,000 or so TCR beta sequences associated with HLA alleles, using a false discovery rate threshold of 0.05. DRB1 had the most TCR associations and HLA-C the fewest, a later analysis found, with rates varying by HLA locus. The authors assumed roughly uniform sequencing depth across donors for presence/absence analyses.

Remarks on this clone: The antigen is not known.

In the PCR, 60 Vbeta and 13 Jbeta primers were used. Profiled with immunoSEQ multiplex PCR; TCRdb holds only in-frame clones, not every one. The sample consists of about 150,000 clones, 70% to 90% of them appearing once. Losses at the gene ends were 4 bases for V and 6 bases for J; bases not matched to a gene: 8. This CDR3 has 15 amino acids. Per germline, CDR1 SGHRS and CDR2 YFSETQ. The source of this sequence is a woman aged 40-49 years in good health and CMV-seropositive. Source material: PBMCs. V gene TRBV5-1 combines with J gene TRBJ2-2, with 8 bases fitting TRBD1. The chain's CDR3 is CASSPGTGLAGELFF. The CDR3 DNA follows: TGCGCCAGCAGCCCGGGGACAGGTCTAGCCGGGGAGCTGTTTTTT.